This TCR beta chain was sequenced in a study of shared clonotypes between healthy human individuals. Study-wide findings and caveats: In having few donors, the study represented limited genetic and exposure-history diversity.

TCRdb's table, derived via immunoSEQ multiplex PCR, lists solely in-frame clones and lacks some. Of millions of clones in the sample, roughly nine tenths were seen once. This clone was observed a single time. Its antigen is not identified. CDR1 and CDR2 from the germline V gene are LNHDA and SQIVND (reference sequence). This CDR3 has 15 residues. The ends lost 7 bases at V and 3 bases at J; junction bases unmatched: 8. V is TRBV19 and J is TRBJ1-5, with TRBD1 matching over 8 bases. The sample was naive CD4+ T cells sorted from blood. The subset here: CD45RA+ positively selected. The source is a man aged 18 to 30 in good health. The CDR3 region is CASKGQGVYNQPQHF. CDR3 bases: TGTGCCAGTAAAGGACAGGGAGTATACAATCAGCCCCAGCATTTT.